One and the same sample provided the 3 T cell receptor beta chains below, sequenced in a study of control samples from healthy donors and cancer patients. Using immunoSEQ multiplex PCR, the repertoire was profiled, and TCRdb retains in-frame clones only, with some absent. The table has 140,000 to 150,000 clones, roughly nine tenths seen once. The sequenced sample was blood. The receptors were gathered from a man under 40 in good health.

V and J are TRBV6-1 and TRBJ2-3; TRBD2 aligns across 10 bases. CDR1 MNHNS and CDR2 SASEGT come from the germline V gene. This CDR3 contains 16 residues. V lost 3 bases and J lost 4; bases outside the gene matches: 7. This CDR3 reads CASSEASGRASDTQYF. The CDR3 region has the DNA TGTGCCAGCAGTGAGGCCAGCGGGAGGGCCTCAGATACGCAGTATTTT.

This clone has just a few counts. The chain employs TRBV12-5 and TRBJ2-7; 7 bases are a match to TRBD2. Unmatched junction bases numbered 19, after V lost 5 bases and J lost 6 bases. The CDR3 is 17 amino acids. Germline lookup yields CDR1 LGHNT and CDR2 FRNRAP. The CDR3 reads CASGPVGGQTLRGEQYF. The CDR3, as DNA: TGTGCTAGTGGTCCGGTGGGAGGGCAAACTCTAAGGGGCGAGCAGTACTTC.

The chain joins TRBV11-3 to TRBJ1-1; 7 bases are shared with TRBD1. The CDR3 totals 15 residues. Germline CDR1 reads SGHNT; CDR2 reads YENEEA. Trimming removed 1 base from V and 5 bases from J; junction bases left unmatched: 7. For the CDR3, the DNA is TGTGCCAGCAGCTTAGGGAGGGGGCGCGGGACTGAAGCTTTCTTT. Its protein product is CASSLGRGRGTEAFF.